This is a list of T cell receptor beta chains from one sample in a study of early stage breast cancer tumors. Clones were read by immunoSEQ multiplex PCR, and TCRdb kept only the in-frame ones, dropping some. The data contain about 72,000 clones, around 85% of them singletons. The sequenced sample consisted of blood. The receptors were sampled from a person aged 55 to 69 with breast cancer. The CDR3 runs from the conserved cysteine through the conserved F or W. Each record gives: D gene, V gene, J gene, clone size, CDR3 DNA, CDR3 protein. A D gene is named only where the DNA matches it firmly. Some rows have no size entry. The others give once, few or many, or a class for an expanded clone.

>-|TRBV4-1|TRBJ2-5|-
TGCGCCAGCAGCCAAGGATGGGCGGAACAGGAGACCCAGTACTTC
CASSQGWAEQETQYF
>TRBD1|TRBV5-1|TRBJ2-7|once
TGCGCCAGCAGCCGGGGACAGGGTGGGCGCTACGAGCAGTACTTC
CASSRGQGGRYEQYF
>-|TRBV19|TRBJ1-5|-
TGTGCCAGTAAGCCCCGGATGGGGTGGAATCAGCCCCAGCATTTT
CASKPRMGWNQPQHF
>TRBD1|TRBV19|TRBJ1-2|-
TGTGCCAGTAGTATAGTCCCCAGGCCGCTCGGGACAGGGGAATCTAACTATGGCTACACCTTC
CASSIVPRPLGTGESNYGYTF
>-|TRBV25-1|TRBJ1-6|-
TGTGCCAGCAGTGAGGACGGAGGGGCTGGGAATTCACCCCTCCACTTT
CASSEDGGAGNSPLHF
>-|TRBV28|TRBJ2-7|-
TGTGCCAGCAGTTCCCCCGGAGTGGGGACCCCCTACGAGCAGTACTTC
CASSSPGVGTPYEQYF
>TRBD1|TRBV2|TRBJ2-7|-
TGTGCCAGCCAACAGCCGGGACAGGGGGTAAACGAGCAGTACTTC
CASQQPGQGVNEQYF
>TRBD2|TRBV5-1|TRBJ2-1|few
TGCGCCAGCAGCTTCAGGCTCGGGACTAGTTCCCATGAGCAGTTCTTC
CASSFRLGTSSHEQFF
>TRBD2|TRBV5-4|TRBJ2-3|-
TGTGCCAGCAGGACTAGCGGGATAACAGATACGCAGTATTTT
CASRTSGITDTQYF
>-|TRBV6-6|TRBJ1-2|-
TGTGCCAGCAGGGAGAGAAGGGGCAGGCTGCCCGGGAGCACCTTC
CASRERRGRLPGSTF
>-|TRBV28|TRBJ1-5|-
TGTGCCAGCAGTTTATCTGGAGGGTGGAATCAGCCCCAGCATTTT
CASSLSGGWNQPQHF
>TRBD1|TRBV19|TRBJ2-7|once
TGTGCCAAACCGGGACAGGGGTCTTACGAGCAGTACTTC
CAKPGQGSYEQYF
>-|TRBV7-6|TRBJ2-2|-
TGTGCCAGCAGCTTAGAGCAAGGCGGGGAGCTGTTTTTT
CASSLEQGGELFF
>TRBD2|TRBV11-3|TRBJ2-1|-
TGTGCCAGCAGCTCACGCAAGCGGGGGGAAAGTGAGCAGTTCTTC
CASSSRKRGESEQFF
>-|TRBV11-2|TRBJ2-2|-
TGTGCCAGCAGCCCAGGGGTGGGGGGGAACACCGGGGAGCTGTTTTTT
CASSPGVGGNTGELFF
>-|TRBV6-1|TRBJ2-7|-
TGTGCCAGCAGTTCAGGAGCCTACGAGCAGTACTTC
CASSSGAYEQYF
>-|TRBV27|TRBJ1-6|few
TGTGCCAGCTGGGGGGCTAATTCACCCCTCCACTTT
CASWGANSPLHF
>TRBD2|TRBV7-9|TRBJ2-1|-
TGTGCCAGCAGCGGTAGCGGGGCCTCCTACAATGAGCAGTTCTTC
CASSGSGASYNEQFF
>-|TRBV5-1|TRBJ2-2|-
TGCGCCAGCAGCCCGACGGGGGCCGTGAACACCGGGGAGCTGTTTTTT
CASSPTGAVNTGELFF
>TRBD2|TRBV11-2|TRBJ2-7|-
TGTGCCAGCAGCTCGATCGGGGGGAGCTACGAGCAGTACTTC
CASSSIGGSYEQYF
>TRBD1|TRBV27|TRBJ2-4|few
TGTGCCAGCAGTCCGACCCGACAGGGGTCGGCCAAAAACATTCAGTACTTC
CASSPTRQGSAKNIQYF
>-|TRBV5-4|TRBJ1-6|-
TGTGCCAGCAGTGACTCGGGGGAATTCTCACCCCTCCACTTT
CASSDSGEFSPLHF
>TRBD1|TRBV7-9|TRBJ1-4|few
TGTGCCAGCAGCAGGCCGGGACAGGAGAATGAAAAACTGTTTTTT
CASSRPGQENEKLFF
>-|TRBV5-1|TRBJ1-2|-
TGCGCCAGCAGCTACGACAGGTCCTATGGCTACACCTTC
CASSYDRSYGYTF
>-|TRBV6-1|TRBJ1-2|-
TGTGCCACAAGGGACATCCTTAACTATGGCTACACCTTC
CATRDILNYGYTF
>-|TRBV5-4|TRBJ2-3|-
TGTGCCAGCAGCCATGACCCTGGCAGCACAGATACGCAGTATTTT
CASSHDPGSTDTQYF
>TRBD1|TRBV5-1|TRBJ2-2|-
TGCGCCAGCAGCTTAGAGTTTCAGGGGGCAAGGACCGGGGAGCTGTTTTTT
CASSLEFQGARTGELFF
>-|TRBV4-1|TRBJ2-3|-
TGCGCCAGCAGCGACACCCGGGCCCGGGCCACCGTAGCGCAGTATTTT
CASSDTRARATVAQYF
>-|TRBV30|TRBJ2-5|-
TGTGCCTGGACGGAGGGGAACCAAGAGACCCAGTACTTC
CAWTEGNQETQYF
>-|TRBV9|TRBJ2-5|-
TGTGCCAGCAGCGTAGATGGCAGGCCAGCGGGGACCCAGTACTTC
CASSVDGRPAGTQYF
>TRBD1|TRBV6-5|TRBJ1-1|-
TGTGCCAGCAAGACAGGGGGCGTAACTGAAGCTTTCTTT
CASKTGGVTEAFF
>-|TRBV5-1|TRBJ2-1|few
TGCGCCAGCAGCTTGATTTGGGGGGGCGATGAGCAGTTCTTC
CASSLIWGGDEQFF
>-|TRBV15|TRBJ1-5|-
TGTGCCACCAGCACAAGAACCACAGGAGAGCCCCAGCATTTT
CATSTRTTGEPQHF
>-|TRBV2|TRBJ1-3|-
TGTGCCAGCAAGCCGGACTCTGGAAACACCATATATTTT
CASKPDSGNTIYF
>-|TRBV5-8|TRBJ1-1|few
TGTGCCAGCAGCTTGGGAGGGATTCGGGTTGAAGCTTTCTTT
CASSLGGIRVEAFF